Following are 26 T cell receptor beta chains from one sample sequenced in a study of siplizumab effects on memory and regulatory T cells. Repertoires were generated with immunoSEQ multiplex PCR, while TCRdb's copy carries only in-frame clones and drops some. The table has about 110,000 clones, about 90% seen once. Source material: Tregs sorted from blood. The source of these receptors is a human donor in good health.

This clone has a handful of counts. The CDR3 sequence is CASSLERYNEQFF. The CDR3 DNA follows: TGTGCCAGCAGCTTGGAGCGGTACAATGAGCAGTTCTTC. The chain carries TRBV5-5 and TRBJ2-1, with D possibly matching TRBD2 (5 bases). The V end lost 0 bases, the J end lost 4 bases, and 5 bases lay between the germline ends. The CDR3 length is 13 residues. Germline values: CDR1 SGHKS, CDR2 YYEKEE (reference sequence).

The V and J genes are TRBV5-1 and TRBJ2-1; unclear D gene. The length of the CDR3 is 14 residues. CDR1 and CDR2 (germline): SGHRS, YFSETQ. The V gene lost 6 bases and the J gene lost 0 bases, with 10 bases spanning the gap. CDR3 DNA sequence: TGCGCCAGCACCGGCAGAAGCTCCTACAATGAGCAGTTCTTC. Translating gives CASTGRSSYNEQFF.

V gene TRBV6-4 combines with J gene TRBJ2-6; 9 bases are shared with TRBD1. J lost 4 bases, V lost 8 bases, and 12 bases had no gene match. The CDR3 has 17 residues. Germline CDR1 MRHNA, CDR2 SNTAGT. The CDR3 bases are TGTGCCAGCTCCGCCGGGACAGGGAGTTCAGGGGCCAACGTCCTGACTTTC. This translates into CASSAGTGSSGANVLTF.

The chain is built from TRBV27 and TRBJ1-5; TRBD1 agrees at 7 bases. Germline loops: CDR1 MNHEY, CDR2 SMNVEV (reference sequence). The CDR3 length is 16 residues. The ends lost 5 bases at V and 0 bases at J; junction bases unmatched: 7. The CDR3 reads CASSLHGTDSNQPQHF. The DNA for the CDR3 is TGTGCCAGCAGTCTCCACGGGACAGATAGCAATCAGCCCCAGCATTTT.

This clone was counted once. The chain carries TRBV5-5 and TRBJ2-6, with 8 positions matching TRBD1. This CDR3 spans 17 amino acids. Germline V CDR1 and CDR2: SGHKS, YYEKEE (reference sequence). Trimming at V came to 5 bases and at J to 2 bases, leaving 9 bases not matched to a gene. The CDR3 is CASSSGARGPGANVLTF. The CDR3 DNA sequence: TGTGCCAGCAGTTCCGGGGCCAGGGGGCCTGGGGCCAACGTCCTGACTTTC.

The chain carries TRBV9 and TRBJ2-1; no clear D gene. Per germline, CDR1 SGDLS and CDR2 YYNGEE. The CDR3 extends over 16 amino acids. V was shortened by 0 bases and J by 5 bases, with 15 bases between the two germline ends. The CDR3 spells CASSVALALLDNEQFF. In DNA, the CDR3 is TGTGCCAGCAGCGTAGCTTTGGCTCTATTAGACAATGAGCAGTTCTTC.

CDR3 region: CASSLTVSALNTEAFF. CDR3 nucleotide sequence: TGCGCCAGCAGCTTGACAGTGAGTGCTTTGAACACTGAAGCTTTCTTT. The rearrangement uses TRBV5-1 and TRBJ1-1; D gene ambiguous. The V and J ends lost 1 base and 0 bases respectively, with 13 bases between them. The CDR3 length is 16 residues. Germline values: CDR1 SGHRS, CDR2 YFSETQ.

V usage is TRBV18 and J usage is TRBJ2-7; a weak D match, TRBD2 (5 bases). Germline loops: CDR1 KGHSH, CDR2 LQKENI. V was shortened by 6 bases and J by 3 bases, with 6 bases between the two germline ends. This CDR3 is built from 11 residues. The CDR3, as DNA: TGTGCCAGCTCTCGGGACTACGAGCAGTACTTC. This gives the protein CASSRDYEQYF.

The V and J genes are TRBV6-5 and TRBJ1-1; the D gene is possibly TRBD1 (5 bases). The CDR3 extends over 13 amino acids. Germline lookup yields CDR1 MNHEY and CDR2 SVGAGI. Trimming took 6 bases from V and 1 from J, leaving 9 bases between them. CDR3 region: CASRGTRNTEAFF. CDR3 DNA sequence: TGTGCCAGCAGGGGGACTCGGAACACTGAAGCTTTCTTT.

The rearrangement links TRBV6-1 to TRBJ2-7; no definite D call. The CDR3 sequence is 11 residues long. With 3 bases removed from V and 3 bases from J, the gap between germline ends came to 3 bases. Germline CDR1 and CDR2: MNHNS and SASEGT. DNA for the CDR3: TGTGCCAGCAGTGACTACTACGAGCAGTACTTC. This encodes CASSDYYEQYF.

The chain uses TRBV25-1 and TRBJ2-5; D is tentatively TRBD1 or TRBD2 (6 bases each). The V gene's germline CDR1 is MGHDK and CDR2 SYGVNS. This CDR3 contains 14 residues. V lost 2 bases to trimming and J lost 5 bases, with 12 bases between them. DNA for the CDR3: TGTGCCAGCAGTGAACTAGGGGGGTGGGAGACCCAGTACTTC. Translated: CASSELGGWETQYF.

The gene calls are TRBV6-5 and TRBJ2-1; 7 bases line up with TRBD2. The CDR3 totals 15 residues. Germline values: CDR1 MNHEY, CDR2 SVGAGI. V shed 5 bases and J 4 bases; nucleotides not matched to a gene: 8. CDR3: CASSPLSGVYNEQFF. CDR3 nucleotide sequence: TGTGCCAGCAGTCCGCTCAGCGGGGTATACAATGAGCAGTTCTTC.

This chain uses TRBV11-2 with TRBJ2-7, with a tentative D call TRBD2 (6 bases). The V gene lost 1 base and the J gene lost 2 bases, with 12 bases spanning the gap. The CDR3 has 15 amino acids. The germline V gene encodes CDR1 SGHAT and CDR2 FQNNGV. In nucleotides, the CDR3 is TGTGCCAGCAGCTTAGTCGGGGGAGCAGCCTACGAGCAGTACTTC. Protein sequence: CASSLVGGAAYEQYF.

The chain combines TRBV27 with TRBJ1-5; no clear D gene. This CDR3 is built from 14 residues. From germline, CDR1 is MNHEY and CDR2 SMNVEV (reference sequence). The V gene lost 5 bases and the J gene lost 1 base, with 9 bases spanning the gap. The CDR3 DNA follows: TGTGCCAGCAGTAACCAGGTCAGCAATCAGCCCCAGCATTTT. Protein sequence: CASSNQVSNQPQHF.

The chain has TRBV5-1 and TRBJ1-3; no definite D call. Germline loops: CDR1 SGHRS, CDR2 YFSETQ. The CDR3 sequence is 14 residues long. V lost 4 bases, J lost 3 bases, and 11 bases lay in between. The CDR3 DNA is TGCGCCAGCAGCCCAATGGACGGTGGAAACACCATATATTTT. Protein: CASSPMDGGNTIYF.

The CDR3 DNA reads TGTGCCAGCAGCTTAACACCTAGCGGGCGGACCTACAATGAGCAGTTCTTC. Translated, it gives CASSLTPSGRTYNEQFF. The chain combines TRBV7-3 with TRBJ2-1, with 8 bases lining up with TRBD2. J was trimmed by 2 bases and V by 0 bases; bases with no gene match: 6. Germline V gives CDR1 SGHTA, CDR2 FQGTGA. The CDR3 runs to 17 residues.

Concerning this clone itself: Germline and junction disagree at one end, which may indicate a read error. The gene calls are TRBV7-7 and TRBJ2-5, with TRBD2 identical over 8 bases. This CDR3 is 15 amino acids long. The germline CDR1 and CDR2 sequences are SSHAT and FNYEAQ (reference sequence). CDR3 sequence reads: CASSPTSAPQETQYF. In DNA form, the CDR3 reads TGTGCTAGCAGCCCGACTAGCGCGCCCCAAGAGACCCAGTACTTC.

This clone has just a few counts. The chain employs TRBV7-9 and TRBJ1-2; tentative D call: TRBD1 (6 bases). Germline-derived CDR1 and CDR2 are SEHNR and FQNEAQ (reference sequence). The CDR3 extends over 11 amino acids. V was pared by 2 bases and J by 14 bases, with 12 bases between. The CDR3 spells CASSLFQGRTF. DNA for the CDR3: TGTGCCAGCAGCTTATTCCAGGGGAGGACCTTC.

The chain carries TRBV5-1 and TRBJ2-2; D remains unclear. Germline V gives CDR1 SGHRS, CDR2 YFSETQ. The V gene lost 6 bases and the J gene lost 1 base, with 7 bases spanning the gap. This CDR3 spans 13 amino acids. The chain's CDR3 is CASNLGNTGELFF. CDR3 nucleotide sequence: TGCGCCAGCAACCTGGGGAACACCGGGGAGCTGTTTTTT.

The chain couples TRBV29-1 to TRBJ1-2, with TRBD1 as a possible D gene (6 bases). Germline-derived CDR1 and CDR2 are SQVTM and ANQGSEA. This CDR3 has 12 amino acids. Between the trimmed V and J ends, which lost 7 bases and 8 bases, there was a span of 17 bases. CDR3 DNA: TGCAGCGGAACACAGGGACCTTTAGGCTACACCTTC. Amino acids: CSGTQGPLGYTF.

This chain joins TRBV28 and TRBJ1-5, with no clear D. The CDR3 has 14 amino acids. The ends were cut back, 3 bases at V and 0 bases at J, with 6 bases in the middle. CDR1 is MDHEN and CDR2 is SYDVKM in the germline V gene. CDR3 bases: TGTGCCAGCAGTTTGAGCTATAGCAATCAGCCCCAGCATTTT. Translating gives CASSLSYSNQPQHF. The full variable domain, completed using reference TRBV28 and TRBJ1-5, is DVKVTQSSRYLVKRTGEKVFLECVQDMDHENMFWYRQDPGLGLRLIYFSYDVKMKEKGDIPEGYSVSREKKERFSLILESASTNQTSMYLCASSLSYSNQPQHFGDGTRLSIL.

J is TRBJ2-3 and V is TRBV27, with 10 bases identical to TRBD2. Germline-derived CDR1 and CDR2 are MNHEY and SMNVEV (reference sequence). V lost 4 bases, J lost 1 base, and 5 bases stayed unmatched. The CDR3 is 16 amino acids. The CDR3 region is CASSSYLAGGTDTQYF. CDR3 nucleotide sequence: TGTGCCAGCAGTTCCTACCTAGCGGGAGGCACAGATACGCAGTATTTT.

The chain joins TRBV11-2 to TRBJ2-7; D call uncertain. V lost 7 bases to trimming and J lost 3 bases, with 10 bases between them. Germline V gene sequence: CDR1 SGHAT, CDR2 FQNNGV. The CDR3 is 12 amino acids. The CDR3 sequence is CASNHLNYEQYF. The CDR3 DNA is TGTGCCAGCAACCACCTCAACTACGAGCAGTACTTC.

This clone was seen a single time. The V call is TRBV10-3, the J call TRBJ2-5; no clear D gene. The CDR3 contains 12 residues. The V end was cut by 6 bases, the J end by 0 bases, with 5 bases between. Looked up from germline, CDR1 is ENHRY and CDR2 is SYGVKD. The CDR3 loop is CAIRDNQETQYF. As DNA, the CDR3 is TGTGCCATCAGAGACAACCAAGAGACCCAGTACTTC.

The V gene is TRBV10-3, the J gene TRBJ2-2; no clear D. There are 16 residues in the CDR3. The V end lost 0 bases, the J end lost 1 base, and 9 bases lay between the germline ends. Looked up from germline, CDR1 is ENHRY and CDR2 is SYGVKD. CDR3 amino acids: CAISESPGQNTGELFF. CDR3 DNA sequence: TGTGCCATCAGTGAGTCTCCGGGCCAGAACACCGGGGAGCTGTTTTTT.

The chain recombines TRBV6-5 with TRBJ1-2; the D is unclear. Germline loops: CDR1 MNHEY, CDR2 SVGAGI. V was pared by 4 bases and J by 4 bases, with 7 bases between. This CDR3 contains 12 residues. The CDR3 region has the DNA TGTGCCAGCAGTTCCGGGCCCTATGGCTACACCTTC. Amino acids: CASSSGPYGYTF.